These 29 T cell receptor beta chains were all obtained from the same sample, sequenced in a study of neoadjuvant nivolumab and ipilimumab in lung cancer. Produced via immunoSEQ multiplex PCR; TCRdb's table is partial and in-frame only. The sample lists under 20,000 clones, around 86% occurring once. The specimen comprised peripheral blood, sampled before neoadjuvant nivolumab, alone or with ipilimumab. These receptors originate from an adult with non-small cell lung cancer.

This chain uses TRBV29-1 with TRBJ1-3; tentative D call: TRBD1 (6 bases). Germline V gene lookup returns CDR1 SQVTM and CDR2 ANQGSEA. V lost 7 bases and J lost 4, with 11 bases in between. The CDR3 has 12 residues. The CDR3 DNA reads as TGCAGCGCTCAGGGGTCAGGAAACACCATATATTTT. Residues: CSAQGSGNTIYF.

This clone was picked up one time. The rearrangement links TRBV7-9 to TRBJ1-2; perhaps TRBD1 as D (5 bases). Trimming left V 5 bases short and J 2 bases short, with 15 bases between. CDR1 and CDR2 (germline): SEHNR, FQNEAQ (reference sequence). The CDR3 is made up of 15 amino acids. The CDR3 loop reads CASSPREGLNYGYTF. CDR3 sequence (DNA): TGTGCCAGCAGCCCTAGGGAGGGGCTGAACTATGGCTACACCTTC.

V and J are TRBV6-1 and TRBJ2-4; D may correspond to TRBD1 or TRBD2 (6 bases each). Germline V lookup: CDR1 MNHNS, CDR2 SASEGT. The CDR3 covers 15 residues. The germline V and J ends were trimmed by 4 bases and 3 bases, with 13 bases remaining between them. CDR3 loop: CASSGGEGGKNIQYF. As DNA, the CDR3 is TGTGCCAGCAGTGGGGGAGAGGGGGGCAAAAACATTCAGTACTTC.

The chain combines TRBV10-2 with TRBJ2-1, with a weak D call TRBD2 (6 bases). Trimming left V 7 bases short and J 5 bases short, with 15 bases between. The length of the CDR3 is 14 residues. The germline V gene encodes CDR1 WSHSY and CDR2 SAAADI. Here the CDR3 DNA reads TGCGCCAGCATCGATGGCGGGACTCACAATGAGCAGTTCTTC. Its protein is CASIDGGTHNEQFF.

The genes are TRBV7-6 and TRBJ1-1, with TRBD1 as a possible D gene (5 bases). CDR3 length equals 15 residues. V gave up 5 bases and J gave up 5 bases, with 18 bases separating them. The germline V gene has CDR1 SGHVS and CDR2 FNYEAQ. The CDR3 region has the DNA TGTGCCAGCAGCGCATTACCGGGACGAGAAACTGAAGCTTTCTTT. As protein: CASSALPGRETEAFF. Variable domain in full (rest from reference TRBV7-6 and TRBJ1-1): GAGVSQSPRYKVTKRGQDVALRCDPISGHVSLYWYRQALGQGPEFLTYFNYEAQQDKSGLPNDRFSAERPEGSISTLTIQRTEQRDSAMYRCASSALPGRETEAFFGQGTRLTVV.

The chain uses TRBV7-3 and TRBJ2-1; D ambiguous. The CDR3 contains 13 residues. V was cut by 0 bases and J by 6 bases, with 6 bases left in between. Germline loops: CDR1 SGHTA, CDR2 FQGTGA. The CDR3, as DNA: TGTGCCAGCAGCTTAACCACTTCCAATGAGCAGTTCTTC. Protein sequence: CASSLTTSNEQFF.

This clone has a handful of counts. The V call is TRBV5-4, the J call TRBJ2-7; D is unresolved. Trimming removed 0 bases at V and 3 bases at J, with 10 bases between. This CDR3 comprises 14 residues. Looked up from germline, CDR1 is SGHNT and CDR2 is YYREEE (reference sequence). The CDR3 here is CASSLDLANYEQYF. CDR3 DNA sequence: TGTGCCAGCAGCTTGGATTTAGCCAACTACGAGCAGTACTTC.

This chain connects TRBV6-6 to TRBJ1-3, with 8 nucleotides matching TRBD1. The germline gives CDR1 MNHNY, CDR2 SVGAGI (reference sequence). The junction had 7 bases not matched to a gene; V was cut back by 7 bases and J by 2 bases. This CDR3 comprises 15 residues. The CDR3 reads CASIKDRAPGNTIYF. CDR3 DNA: TGTGCCAGCATTAAGGACAGGGCTCCTGGAAACACCATATATTTT.

In its sample, this clone was seen a few times. V gene TRBV2 combines with J gene TRBJ2-7, with TRBD2 as a possible D gene (5 bases). Per the germline V gene, CDR1 is SNHLY and CDR2 is FYNNEI. The CDR3 has 12 residues. Trimming took 8 bases from V and 1 from J, leaving 9 bases between them. CDR3 nucleotide sequence: TGTGCCAGCCGGGGAGAATCCTACGAGCAGTACTTC. It encodes CASRGESYEQYF.

The chain carries TRBV29-1 and TRBJ2-2; no clear D. Trimming removed 0 bases from V and 9 bases from J, with 11 bases in between. The CDR3 is 13 amino acids. Germline V CDR1 and CDR2: SQVTM, ANQGSEA. In DNA, the CDR3 is TGCAGCGTTGAAGATCCATCGACCCGGGAGCTGTTTTTT. This translates into CSVEDPSTRELFF.

The chain joins TRBV7-2 to TRBJ2-2, with 7 bases fitting TRBD1. The length of the CDR3 is 18 residues. V lost 5 bases to trimming and J lost 5 bases; unmatched junction nucleotides: 17. CDR1 is SGHTA, CDR2 FQGNSA, per germline. The CDR3 DNA is TGTGCCAGCAGCCAAACGCCGCCCGACAGGGTGAAAACCGGGGAGCTGTTTTTT. Its translation: CASSQTPPDRVKTGELFF.

This clone was observed once. CDR3 protein: CASSPTAGANVLTF. In nucleotides, the CDR3 is TGTGCCAGCTCACCGACAGCTGGGGCCAACGTCCTGACTTTC. The V and J genes are TRBV18 and TRBJ2-6; perhaps TRBD1 as D (5 bases). V gave up 3 bases and J gave up 2 bases, with 5 bases separating them. The CDR3 is 14 amino acids. Germline V gene data show CDR1 as KGHSH and CDR2 as LQKENI.

The chain carries TRBV30 and TRBJ1-2; TRBD1 is a possible D gene (5 bases). The germline V and J ends were trimmed by 2 bases and 6 bases, with 13 bases remaining between them. From germline, CDR1 is GTSNPN and CDR2 SVGIG (reference sequence). The CDR3 contains 13 residues. CDR3 amino acids: CAWSQRGSDGYTF. CDR3 coding DNA: TGTGCCTGGAGTCAAAGGGGCTCGGATGGCTACACCTTC.

In its sample, this clone was seen once. The chain uses TRBV29-1 and TRBJ1-1, with 10 bases aligning to TRBD1. J lost 5 bases, V lost 7 bases, and 10 bases had no gene match. CDR1 SQVTM and CDR2 ANQGSEA come from the germline V gene. The CDR3 is made up of 14 amino acids. In nucleotides, the CDR3 is TGCAGCGCAGGACAGGGGGTAGTAAGGACTGAAGCTTTCTTT. The encoded protein is CSAGQGVVRTEAFF.

V is TRBV6-6 and J is TRBJ2-7; D call uncertain. The length of the CDR3 is 13 residues. CDR1 is MNHNY and CDR2 is SVGAGI in the germline V gene (reference sequence). Trimming shortened V by 5 bases and J by 5 bases, and 13 bases separated the two germline ends. CDR3 sequence: CASSGRASDEQYF. The CDR3 DNA follows: TGTGCCAGCAGTGGCCGGGCCTCGGACGAGCAGTACTTC.

The rearrangement joins TRBV18 to TRBJ1-4; possible D gene TRBD1, 5 bases. V was trimmed by 3 bases and J by 7 bases, leaving 18 bases between them. Germline V CDR1 and CDR2: KGHSH, LQKENI. The CDR3 extends over 16 amino acids. The DNA for the CDR3 is TGTGCCAGCTCACCGCGAACAGGACCTGGTGCTGAAAAACTGTTTTTT. This gives the protein CASSPRTGPGAEKLFF.

CDR3 nucleotides: TGTGCCAGCAGCTTCAGGAGGGTTAACTATGGCTACACCTTC. Amino acid sequence: CASSFRRVNYGYTF. This rearrangement joins TRBV5-8 to TRBJ1-2; D unclear. Deletions cut 2 bases from V and 1 base from J, with 9 bases between. The germline V gene encodes CDR1 SGHTS and CDR2 YDEGEE. CDR3 length equals 14 residues.

CDR3 protein: CASSHPGSPQYF. CDR3 DNA: TGTGCCAGCTCTCACCCCGGAAGCCCGCAGTATTTT. J is TRBJ2-3 and V is TRBV18; D is unclear. Deletions cut 6 bases from V and 10 bases from J, with 14 bases between. Germline CDR1 is KGHSH and CDR2 is LQKENI. This CDR3 contains 12 residues.

The chain recombines TRBV4-2 with TRBJ2-1; 10 bases agree with TRBD1. Germline CDR1 and CDR2: LGHNA and YNFKEQ. The CDR3 totals 16 residues. J gave up 7 bases and V 3 bases, and 9 bases lay outside the gene matches. The CDR3 DNA is TGTGCCAGCAGCCACCTGGGACAGGGGCTCCGGAATGAGCAGTTCTTC. This sequence encodes CASSHLGQGLRNEQFF.

The chain uses TRBV4-3 and TRBJ1-5; no clear D gene. This CDR3 is 15 amino acids long. V gave up 1 base and J gave up 4 bases, with 11 bases separating them. Germline V CDR1 and CDR2: LGHNA, YSLEER. CDR3 region: CASSQATSMNQPQHF. Written as DNA, the CDR3 is TGCGCCAGCAGCCAAGCCACATCTATGAATCAGCCCCAGCATTTT.

V is TRBV9 and J is TRBJ2-3; D remains unclear. The CDR3 extends over 13 amino acids. Trimming pared 1 base from V and 5 bases from J, leaving 8 bases between. Germline CDR1 and CDR2: SGDLS and YYNGEE. The CDR3 nucleotides are TGTGCCAGCAGCGTAAGTACGGGAGATACGCAGTATTTT. Translating it yields CASSVSTGDTQYF.

CDR3: CASRSRARGTDTQYF. CDR3 DNA: TGTGCCAGCAGAAGCAGGGCGCGAGGCACAGATACGCAGTATTTT. The chain carries TRBV2 and TRBJ2-3, with D possibly TRBD1 on 5 matching bases. Germline CDR1 and CDR2: SNHLY and FYNNEI. V was trimmed by 6 bases and J by 1 base, leaving 14 bases between them. The CDR3 has 15 amino acids.

This clone appeared a few times. V usage is TRBV6-5 and J usage is TRBJ1-5; no definite D call. The CDR3 covers 13 residues. Germline V lookup: CDR1 MNHEY, CDR2 SVGAGI. Trimming removed 6 bases from V and 5 bases from J, with 11 bases in between. For the CDR3, the DNA is TGTGCCAGCAGCAGGTTGGAGGATCAGCCCCAGCATTTT. Its protein is CASSRLEDQPQHF.

The gene calls are TRBV2 and TRBJ2-3, with TRBD2 matching 8 bases. After removal of 6 bases from V and 6 bases from J, the junction contained 5 bases not matched to a gene. The germline V gene has CDR1 SNHLY and CDR2 FYNNEI. The CDR3 contains 13 residues. The CDR3 reads CASSKREWDTQYF. The CDR3 DNA reads as TGTGCCAGCAGCAAGCGGGAGTGGGATACGCAGTATTTT.

This clone was seen more than once but under ten times. This chain links TRBV7-8 with TRBJ1-1; D gene uncertain. Trimming removed 1 base at V and 4 bases at J, with 7 bases between. From germline, CDR1 is SGHVS and CDR2 FQNEAQ. The CDR3 length is 13 residues. This chain's CDR3 is CASSLGGSTEAFF. CDR3 nucleotides: TGTGCCAGCAGCTTAGGAGGCAGCACTGAAGCTTTCTTT.

This clone showed up just once. The chain recombines TRBV6-1 with TRBJ2-2, with D tentatively TRBD2 (6 bases). CDR1 and CDR2 from the germline V gene are MNHNS and SASEGT. V was pared by 1 base and J by 4 bases, with 10 bases between. CDR3 length: 15 residues. The CDR3: CASSEGDSVTGELFF. The DNA for the CDR3 is TGTGCCAGCAGTGAAGGGGACTCAGTCACCGGGGAGCTGTTTTTT.

This chain links TRBV30 with TRBJ2-7; a possible D gene is TRBD1 (5 bases). CDR3 length: 13 residues. Trimming removed 0 bases from V and 5 bases from J, with 11 bases in between. Germline CDR1 GTSNPN, CDR2 SVGIG (reference sequence). CDR3 nucleotides: TGTGCCTGGAGTGTGTCTCAGGGTAACGAGCAGTACTTC. Translation: CAWSVSQGNEQYF.

V is TRBV5-1 and J is TRBJ2-5; no reliable D call. The V end lost 4 bases, the J end lost 13 bases, and 17 bases lay between the germline ends. The CDR3 covers 12 residues. Per the germline V gene, CDR1 is SGHRS and CDR2 is YFSETQ. The CDR3 DNA reads as TGCGCCAGCAGCCCCGGAGAAGTCTCCATGTACTTC. Encoded protein: CASSPGEVSMYF.

This chain connects TRBV6-1 to TRBJ2-1; 7 bases map to TRBD1. Looked up from germline, CDR1 is MNHNS and CDR2 is SASEGT. CDR3 size: 14 residues. J gave up 3 bases and V 7 bases, and 6 bases lay outside the gene matches. This chain's CDR3 is CASMGQPSYNEQFF. In nucleotides, the CDR3 is TGTGCCAGCATGGGACAGCCAAGCTACAATGAGCAGTTCTTC.